This T cell receptor (beta chain) came from a study of blood T cell repertoires in COVID-19. Study summary: COVID-19 samples, acute and convalescent, were from the United States, Italy and Spain.

The CDR3 sequence is 16 residues long. Germline CDR1 reads SQVTM; CDR2 reads ANQGSEA. V gave up 6 bases and J gave up 4 bases, with 23 bases separating them. Participants had their cohort set by participant-reported clinical history. Generated by immunoSEQ multiplex PCR, the TCRdb table keeps only in-frame clones and is missing some. The table records fewer than 350,000 clones, around 89% of them present only once. The clonotype comes from a woman under 30 with acute COVID-19. The material sequenced was PBMCs or T cells enriched from blood (not recorded which). This chain links TRBV29-1 with TRBJ2-3; possibly TRBD1 for D (6 bases). The CDR3 DNA follows: TGCAGCGTCGCCGGGACAAAGGGACAACCTGCAGATACGCAGTATTTT. It translates to CSVAGTKGQPADTQYF.